This passage covers 19 T cell receptor beta chains from one sample sequenced in a study of cytomegalovirus exposure and HLA in healthy donors. Primers for the PCR totalled 60 Vbeta and 13 Jbeta. The protocol was immunoSEQ multiplex PCR, while the TCRdb copy is restricted to in-frame clones and leaves out a portion. Counted here are around 95,000 clones, roughly four fifths occurring once; the ten biggest clones make up approximately 3.6%. Sequenced material: PBMCs. These receptors came from a young man in good health and CMV-seropositive.

This sequence joins TRBV28 and TRBJ1-5; D possibly corresponds to TRBD1 (5 bases). Germline CDR1 MDHEN, CDR2 SYDVKM. The V end lost 3 bases, the J end lost 6 bases, and 12 bases lay between the germline ends. There are 14 residues in the CDR3. The CDR3 reads CASSFLGRAQPQHF. The CDR3 DNA sequence: TGTGCCAGCAGTTTTTTGGGGCGCGCTCAGCCCCAGCATTTT.

The chain joins TRBV19 to TRBJ2-7; TRBD2 matches 10 bases. Looked up from germline, CDR1 is LNHDA and CDR2 is SQIVND (reference sequence). This CDR3 is built from 15 residues. V shed 6 bases and J 5 bases; nucleotides not matched to a gene: 10. The CDR3 sequence: CASSEAGGERNEQYF. CDR3 in DNA: TGTGCCAGTAGCGAAGCGGGAGGGGAGAGGAACGAGCAGTACTTC. Supplemented by reference TRBV19 and TRBJ2-7, the full variable domain reads DGGITQSPKYLFRKEGQNVTLSCEQNLNHDAMYWYRQDPGQGLRLIYYSQIVNDFQKGDIAEGYSVSREKKESFPLTVTSAQKNPTAFYLCASSEAGGERNEQYFGPGTRLTVT.

V usage is TRBV15 and J usage is TRBJ2-1, with D possibly being TRBD2 (5 bases). Trimming stripped 2 bases from V and 12 bases from J, with 20 bases between. This CDR3 comprises 15 residues. Germline lookup yields CDR1 LNHNV and CDR2 YYDKDF (reference sequence). CDR3 in amino acids: CATSRSGPTRVPQFF. As DNA, the CDR3 is TGTGCCACCAGCAGAAGCGGACCTACTCGGGTTCCGCAGTTCTTC.

The rearrangement joins TRBV7-8 to TRBJ2-5; 10 nucleotides agree with TRBD2. The J call may be incorrect, as the DNA end agrees better with TRBJ2-7. The germline gives CDR1 SGHVS, CDR2 FQNEAQ. The CDR3 runs 15 residues. The CDR3, as DNA: TGTGCCAGCAGCTCCCGGACTAGCGGATACTACGAGCAGTACTTC. It codes for CASSSRTSGYYEQYF.

The J gene is TRBJ2-2, the V gene TRBV9, with TRBD1 matching over 10 bases. The CDR3 runs 16 residues. The ends lost 4 bases at V and 4 bases at J; junction bases unmatched: 7. Germline V gene sequence: CDR1 SGDLS, CDR2 YYNGEE. In nucleotides, the CDR3 is TGTGCCAGCAGCTCACGGACAGGGGGAAGCACCGGGGAGCTGTTTTTT. Protein product: CASSSRTGGSTGELFF.

V gene TRBV27 combines with J gene TRBJ2-7; tentative D call: TRBD2 (5 bases). This CDR3 has 15 amino acids. The germline V and J ends were trimmed by 7 bases and 6 bases, with 22 bases remaining between them. The germline gives CDR1 MNHEY, CDR2 SMNVEV (reference sequence). The DNA of the CDR3 is TGTGCCAGCATGGGCCGACGGACTGTGGTAGGCGAGCAGTACTTC. This gives the protein CASMGRRTVVGEQYF.

This clone was detected a few times. The chain combines TRBV28 with TRBJ1-2; D is unclear. V was pared by 8 bases and J by 3 bases, with 13 bases between. Germline V lookup: CDR1 MDHEN, CDR2 SYDVKM. This CDR3 is built from 13 residues. The chain's CDR3 is CASETAGDYGYTF. DNA for the CDR3: TGTGCCAGCGAGACGGCGGGCGACTATGGCTACACCTTC.

The sample holds a few counts of this clone. The chain has TRBV5-1 and TRBJ2-2, with 11 positions matching TRBD2. Germline assignment: CDR1 SGHRS and CDR2 YFSETQ. The CDR3 has 18 amino acids. The V and J ends lost 4 bases and 3 bases, in that order; junction bases with no gene match: 11. In DNA form, the CDR3 reads TGCGCCAGCAGCCTCAGAAGGACTAGCGGGCCCTACACCGGGGAGCTGTTTTTT. Protein: CASSLRRTSGPYTGELFF.

The chain couples TRBV28 to TRBJ2-2; D call uncertain. The CDR3 is made up of 13 amino acids. V was trimmed by 3 bases and J by 4 bases, leaving 6 bases between them. Germline loops: CDR1 MDHEN, CDR2 SYDVKM. DNA of the CDR3: TGTGCCAGCAGTTTGGCCTTCACCGGGGAGCTGTTTTTT. The encoded protein is CASSLAFTGELFF.

The sample holds one count of this clone. V usage is TRBV11-3 and J usage is TRBJ2-1; TRBD2 aligns across 10 bases. The CDR3 covers 15 residues. CDR1 is SGHNT and CDR2 is YENEEA in the germline V gene. Germline trimming cut 3 bases from V and 6 bases from J; bases unmatched to any gene: 5. CDR3 region: CASSFLAGVGNEQFF. CDR3 coding DNA: TGTGCCAGCAGCTTTCTAGCGGGAGTTGGCAATGAGCAGTTCTTC.

V gene TRBV19 combines with J gene TRBJ2-7, with 12 positions matching TRBD2. Looked up from germline, CDR1 is LNHDA and CDR2 is SQIVND (reference sequence). This CDR3 is built from 15 residues. Losses at the gene ends were 3 bases for V and 2 bases for J; bases not matched to a gene: 2. The CDR3 DNA sequence: TGTGCCAGTAGTATGACTAGCGGGAGTCCCTACGAGCAGTACTTC. Translated, it gives CASSMTSGSPYEQYF.

The chain couples TRBV6-5 to TRBJ2-1; the match to TRBD2 covers 8 bases. J gave up 5 bases and V 0 bases, and 6 bases lay outside the gene matches. This CDR3 is 16 amino acids long. Germline lookup yields CDR1 MNHEY and CDR2 SVGAGI. CDR3 sequence (DNA): TGTGCCAGCAGTTACTCGACCGGGAGGGCCGACAATGAGCAGTTCTTC. Translated, it gives CASSYSTGRADNEQFF.

This clone was observed a handful of times. The chain joins TRBV7-2 to TRBJ2-7, with no clear D. Trimming took 8 bases from V and 2 from J, leaving 16 bases between them. CDR3 length: 14 amino acids. CDR1 is SGHTA and CDR2 is FQGNSA in the germline V gene. The CDR3 bases are TGTGCCAGCCACAGCTATGGCAGAGCCTACGAGCAGTACTTC. It codes for CASHSYGRAYEQYF.

The V call is TRBV27, the J call TRBJ2-1; 11 bases fit TRBD2. The germline gives CDR1 MNHEY, CDR2 SMNVEV (reference sequence). J was trimmed by 8 bases and V by 4 bases; bases with no gene match: 7. The CDR3 runs 15 residues. The CDR3 DNA is TGTGCCAGCAGTTGGAGTAGCGGGAGGGGCGATGAGCAGTTCTTC. Protein: CASSWSSGRGDEQFF.

The chain employs TRBV19 and TRBJ1-1; D is perhaps TRBD1 (5 bases). V was cut by 5 bases and J by 4 bases, with 20 bases left in between. Germline values: CDR1 LNHDA, CDR2 SQIVND (reference sequence). The CDR3 extends over 16 amino acids. Written as DNA, the CDR3 is TGTGCCAGTAGTCTCACTTCCTCCTTGGGGGGCACTGAAGCTTTCTTT. It specifies CASSLTSSLGGTEAFF.

J is TRBJ2-1 and V is TRBV9, with D hard to call. The CDR3 has 15 residues. Per germline, CDR1 SGDLS and CDR2 YYNGEE. V was shortened by 1 base and J by 1 base, with 9 bases between the two germline ends. The CDR3 sequence is CASSVLLASYNEQFF. In nucleotides, the CDR3 is TGTGCCAGCAGCGTACTGTTAGCTTCCTACAATGAGCAGTTCTTC.

The chain couples TRBV4-1 to TRBJ1-2, with 10 bases matching TRBD1. CDR1 is MGHRA, CDR2 YSYEKL, per germline. CDR3 length equals 16 residues. V shed 0 bases, J shed 4 bases, and the junction held 5 bases outside the gene matches. The CDR3 bases are TGCGCCAGCAGCCAAGATCGGGGACAGGGGACCTATGGCTACACCTTC. It specifies CASSQDRGQGTYGYTF.

CDR3 region: CASIGTHNEQFF. CDR3 sequence (DNA): TGTGCCAGCATTGGGACTCACAATGAGCAGTTCTTC. The genes are TRBV27 and TRBJ2-1; D possibly corresponds to TRBD2 (6 bases). Deletions cut 7 bases from V and 5 bases from J, with 9 bases between. The CDR3 sequence is 12 residues long. The germline CDR1 and CDR2 sequences are MNHEY and SMNVEV (reference sequence).

A note on this clone: Other DNA sequences in this sample translate to the same CDR3. The chain carries TRBV11-2 and TRBJ1-1, with D uncertain. Germline V lookup: CDR1 SGHAT, CDR2 FQNNGV. The CDR3 has 13 amino acids. V lost 1 base and J lost 1, with 4 bases in between. In DNA form, the CDR3 reads TGTGCCAGCAGCTTAGGCGGGAACACTGAAGCTTTCTTT. Encoded protein: CASSLGGNTEAFF.